This TCR beta chain stems from a study of T cell changes during pregnancy in multiple sclerosis. The method was immunoSEQ multiplex PCR; TCRdb's version includes in-frame clones alone and lacks a portion of them. The table has about 110,000 clones, roughly 90% seen once. There are 16 residues in the CDR3. CDR1 SGDLS and CDR2 YYNGEE come from the germline V gene. Trimming removed 0 bases from V and 10 bases from J, with 19 bases in between. J is TRBJ2-2 and V is TRBV9; no clear D. Sequenced material: peripheral blood, taken after pregnancy. This receptor was taken from a female donor with multiple sclerosis, enrolled in a pregnancy study. The CDR3 nucleotides are TGTGCCAGCAGCGTAGATTCCGTCTCGGTCGTAGAGGAGCTGTTTTTT. Translating it yields CASSVDSVSVVEELFF.